This entry concerns a single T cell receptor beta chain. Which antigen it targets is not known. The sample holds no much larger clone one base away, and base qualities are not on file. This specimen belongs to a study of blood T cell repertoires in COVID-19 (TCRdb year 2020). At the level of the whole study: Collaborator samples came from the United States, Italy and Spain and covered acute and convalescent phases of COVID-19. The repertoires were made available in a free public database intended to serve as a resource for research on the immune response to SARS-CoV-2. Sample metadata almost always included a de-identified subject ID, COVID-19 status, age in years and sex. Subjects who had been exposed to COVID-19, were actively infected with it, or had recovered from it provided the deeply sampled blood TCRbeta repertoires that made up the dataset. The prospective study material was composed of cDNA or gDNA derived from T cells, B-cell-depleted T cells, or PBMCs. Samples came from the ongoing ImmuneRACE study (first 160 participants) plus 1,254 subjects from 6 global collaborators. Where available, HLA class I and class II types were obtained from metadata supplied by the sample provider rather than from assay-based typing. Overall study results and their limits: Clinical and demographic metadata were provided uncurated, with the amount varying by source and participant.

Collaborating institutions collected whole blood in K2EDTA tubes following their own protocols. Collaborator samples were shipped for TCRbeta analysis as frozen whole blood, isolated PBMCs, or DNA extracted from either sample type. As encoded in the germline V gene (reference sequence), CDR1 is MNHEY while CDR2 is SMNVEV. V drops 3 bases and J drops 1 base, leaving 12 bases in between. Including cysteine and phenylalanine, the CDR3 has 15 amino acids. Only the CDR3 part of the read is kept: 45 bases, read in frame from the first base. The immunoSEQ Assay, a bias-controlled multiplex PCR, was used to amplify TCRbeta CDR3 regions from genomic DNA. In the authors' own workflow: The number of nucleated cells in each sample was estimated from the amplification of reference gene primers within the assay. To quantify the absolute abundance of each unique TCRbeta CDR3 rearrangement, sequence reads were collapsed and filtered. For each sample, productive Simpson clonality was calculated by taking the square root of Simpson's diversity index across productive rearrangements. TCRdb obtained this table from immuneACCESS and retained in-frame rearrangements with V and J assigned. These tables miss some clones; where compared with another copy, unresolved V genes account for less than half of the shortfall, and the remainder is unexplained. The V and J calls and clone size come from that table; D and trimming were worked out from the DNA. This sample has hundreds of thousands of clones in its table, and around four fifths of those were observed once. The top ten clones comprise around 3.7% of the sample.

This clonotype originated in a woman between 50 and 59 years old with active or convalescent COVID-19. Recombination linked TRBV27 to TRBJ1-1; no D segment can be confidently identified. Source material: peripheral blood. The DNA is TGTGCCAGCAGTTTCTCGGTAGCCTCGAACACTGAAGCTTTCTTT. It codes for CASSFSVASNTEAFF.